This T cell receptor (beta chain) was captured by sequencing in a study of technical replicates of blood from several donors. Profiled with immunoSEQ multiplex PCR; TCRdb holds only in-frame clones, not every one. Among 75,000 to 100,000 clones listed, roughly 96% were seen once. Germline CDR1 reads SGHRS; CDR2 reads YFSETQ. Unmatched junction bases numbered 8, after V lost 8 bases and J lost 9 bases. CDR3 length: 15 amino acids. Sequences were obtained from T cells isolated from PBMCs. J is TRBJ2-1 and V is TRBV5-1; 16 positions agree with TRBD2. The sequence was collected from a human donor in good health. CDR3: CASNGGTSGRVEQFF. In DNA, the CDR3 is TGCGCCAGTAACGGAGGGACTAGCGGGAGGGTTGAGCAGTTCTTC. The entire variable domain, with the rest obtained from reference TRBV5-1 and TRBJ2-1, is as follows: KAGVTQTPRYLIKTRGQQVTLSCSPISGHRSVSWYQQTPGQGLQFLFEYFSETQRNKGNFPGRFSGRQFSNSRSEMNVSTLELGDSALYLCASNGGTSGRVEQFFGPGTRLTVL.